This T cell receptor (beta chain) was profiled in a study of blood T cells in healthy people across ages. The CDR3 totals 15 residues. V shed 1 base and J shed 9 bases, with 16 bases lying between them. From germline, CDR1 is MNHEY and CDR2 SVGAGI. This clonotype has only a few counts. Alongside a J-beta primer mix, a sample-barcoded 5' primer served in a second PCR lasting roughly 6 to 12 cycles. TCRdb re-called the 5' RACE reads through MiXCR, storing one row per CDR3 protein. The table records under 2,000,000 distinct CDR3 sequences, roughly 52% of them present only once. The receptor was isolated from a woman aged 40 to 50 in good health. The specimen was blood. The chain is built from TRBV6-5 and TRBJ2-1; either TRBD1 or TRBD2 may supply D (5 bases each). The CDR3, as DNA: TGTGCCAGCAGTTACTTTAAGGGGCTGGGGAGTGAGCAGTTCTTC. It is translated as CASSYFKGLGSEQFF.